The 9 T cell receptor beta chains listed next were all sequenced from one sample in a study of shared clonotypes between healthy human individuals. Repertoires were generated with immunoSEQ multiplex PCR, while TCRdb's copy carries only in-frame clones and drops some. Here the sample spans 1,400,000 or so clones, approximately 98.5% being singletons. Sequenced: naive CD4+ T cells sorted from blood. The sample's subset: CD45RA+ positively selected. Receptors originate from a man aged 30 to 45 in good health.

This chain connects TRBV7-9 to TRBJ2-7; 8 bases fit TRBD2. There are 13 residues in the CDR3. V dropped 3 bases and J dropped 4; count of bases not matched to a gene: 2. Germline assignment: CDR1 SEHNR and CDR2 FQNEAQ (reference sequence). In DNA form, the CDR3 reads TGTGCCAGCAGCTTTAGCGGGGCTTACGAGCAGTACTTC. Protein: CASSFSGAYEQYF.

The V and J genes are TRBV11-2 and TRBJ1-2; tentatively, D is TRBD1 (5 bases). V was pared by 6 bases and J by 8 bases, with 22 bases between. The CDR3 is made up of 15 amino acids. Per the germline V gene, CDR1 is SGHAT and CDR2 is FQNNGV. The CDR3, as DNA: TGTGCCAGCAGACCCATCACAGGCCAGCGGACCGGCTACACCTTC. Translated, it gives CASRPITGQRTGYTF.

This clone was found once. J is TRBJ2-2 and V is TRBV30, with 8 nucleotides matching TRBD2. The CDR3 loop spans 16 amino acids. Trimming at V came to 1 base and at J to 2 bases, leaving 6 bases not matched to a gene. The germline V gene encodes CDR1 GTSNPN and CDR2 SVGIG (reference sequence). Here the CDR3 reads CAWSGWSGRNTGELFF. CDR3 coding DNA: TGTGCCTGGAGTGGATGGAGCGGGAGAAACACCGGGGAGCTGTTTTTT.

This chain joins TRBV28 and TRBJ2-6; no firm D call. Trimming removed 6 bases at V and 2 bases at J, with 11 bases between. CDR1 is MDHEN, CDR2 SYDVKM, per germline. The CDR3 totals 15 residues. The DNA for the CDR3 is TGTGCCAGCAGCTGGGCCCAGGCTGGGGCCAACGTCCTGACTTTC. It encodes CASSWAQAGANVLTF.

The CDR3 DNA follows: TGCAGCGTTGATCAGGGGGTGAACACTGAAGCTTTCTTT. It is translated as CSVDQGVNTEAFF. The J gene is TRBJ1-1, the V gene TRBV29-1, with 7 bases that match TRBD1. Germline lookup yields CDR1 SQVTM and CDR2 ANQGSEA. The CDR3 sequence is 13 residues long. Trimming cost V 3 bases and J 0 bases; bases outside gene matches: 1.

This chain uses TRBV20-1 with TRBJ1-2; possibly TRBD1 for D (6 bases). The CDR3 sequence is 10 residues long. Trimming pared 3 bases from V and 12 bases from J, leaving 11 bases between. Germline V gene data show CDR1 as DFQATT and CDR2 as SNEGSKA (reference sequence). CDR3 DNA: TGCAGTGCTAGTGGGGGCGCGGACACCTTC. This codes for CSASGGADTF.

The gene calls are TRBV5-6 and TRBJ2-1, with a weak D call TRBD1 (5 bases). The CDR3 has 13 residues. CDR1 and CDR2 (germline): SGHDT, YYEEEE. Between the trimmed V and J ends, which lost 4 bases and 8 bases, there was a span of 13 bases. CDR3 protein: CASSPWTFDEQFF. The DNA of the CDR3 is TGTGCCAGCAGCCCGTGGACATTCGATGAGCAGTTCTTC.

The chain couples TRBV7-2 to TRBJ1-4; no firm D call. In germline, CDR1 is SGHTA, CDR2 FQGNSA. V gave up 4 bases and J gave up 6 bases, with 6 bases separating them. The CDR3 covers 12 residues. CDR3 loop: CASSSPDEKLFF. CDR3 nucleotides: TGTGCCAGCAGCTCCCCTGATGAAAAACTGTTTTTT.

This sequence joins TRBV28 and TRBJ2-1; D may match TRBD1 or TRBD2 (5 bases each). This CDR3 spans 15 amino acids. Germline V gene sequence: CDR1 MDHEN, CDR2 SYDVKM. V was pared by 5 bases and J by 2 bases, with 13 bases between. The CDR3 sequence: CASSPGTLTYNEQFF. The CDR3 DNA follows: TGTGCCAGCAGTCCCGGGACGCTAACCTACAATGAGCAGTTCTTC.